Listed below are T cell receptor beta chains from one sample, sequenced in a study of chemoradiotherapy in HPV16-positive cancers. Profiled with immunoSEQ multiplex PCR; TCRdb holds only in-frame clones, not every one. In the table there are over 20,000 clones, around 67% of which are singletons. The specimen was collected from a patient who underwent chemoradiotherapy. These receptor sequences come from a human donor with HPV-associated anogenital cancer. Both conserved end residues are part of each CDR3.

>TRBV28|TRBJ2-1
CASSLKEQFF
>TRBV28|TRBJ2-7
CASRWTGAYEQYF
>TRBV14|TRBJ2-5
CASSQLGGAGSETQYF
>TRBV27|TRBJ1-4
CASSLGAREKLFF
>TRBV7-9|TRBJ2-1
CASSRTASYNEQFF
>TRBV18|TRBJ2-1
CASSPRLGEQFF
>TRBV20-1|TRBJ2-3
CSAQGADTQYF
>TRBV5-8|TRBJ2-2
CASSLQGQGGGHTGELFF
>TRBV10-3|TRBJ2-1
CAISESSGGKDNEQFF
>TRBV18|TRBJ2-1
CASSPRGDEQFF
>TRBV14|TRBJ1-2
CASSPTANYGYTF
>TRBV11-2|TRBJ1-6
CASSRDLYSPLHF
>TRBV6-6|TRBJ2-4
CASSYSMLVAKNIQYF
>TRBV7-2|TRBJ2-3
CASSPRAGVPDTQYF
>TRBV21-1|TRBJ2-3
CASKSSGKGRICTDTQYF
>TRBV9|TRBJ2-1
CASSVGSLALSYNEQFF
>TRBV6-6|TRBJ2-1
CASSSGQGAENEQFF
>TRBV11-2|TRBJ1-1
CASSPRARGNTEAFF
>TRBV28|TRBJ2-7
CASSLGGYSYEQYF
>TRBV5-1|TRBJ2-7
CASSPMGQGPLGEQYF
>TRBV20-1|TRBJ1-2
CSARSNGYTF
>TRBV5-1|TRBJ1-1
CASSMTGMNTEAFF
>TRBV28|TRBJ1-2
CASSFTAKGYTF
>TRBV5-1|TRBJ2-2
CASSLTAGGTGELFF
>TRBV30|TRBJ2-5
CAWTSGTSGGIGETQYF
>TRBV10-1|TRBJ2-1
CASRPGQGATEQFF
>TRBV6-5|TRBJ1-2
CASSYLYDRGRYGYTF
>TRBV7-3|TRBJ2-1
CASSLNTSPRDEQFF
>TRBV2|TRBJ2-1
CASTRNPQGEQFF
>TRBV5-8|TRBJ2-7
CASSGTTGGPYEQYF
>TRBV30|TRBJ1-2
CAWEGRLNYGYTF
>TRBV10-3|TRBJ1-5
CAISEGGAGPQHF
>TRBV6-6|TRBJ1-5
CASTTDRGNQPQHF
>TRBV5-5|TRBJ2-1
CASSLGLANEQFF
>TRBV5-4|TRBJ1-1
CASSEGTEAFF
>TRBV23-1|TRBJ1-1
CASSRNQTNTEAFF
>TRBV18|TRBJ2-7
CASSLRDTSYEQYF
>TRBV15|TRBJ1-2
CATSRADRGYGYTF
>TRBV5-1|TRBJ1-4
CASSEQGIGNEKLFF
>TRBV28|TRBJ2-7
CASSFSGSGHYSEQYF
>TRBV5-4|TRBJ2-5
CASSRGTAQETQYF
>TRBV4-1|TRBJ1-1
CASSGWGGSTEAFF
>TRBV11-2|TRBJ1-5
CASSSGVSNQPQHF
>TRBV7-2|TRBJ1-2
CASSGQGLIPYGYTF
>TRBV7-9|TRBJ1-2
CASRRGGVQNGYTF
>TRBV4-3|TRBJ1-3
CASSQGGSPYSGNTIYF
>TRBV19|TRBJ2-7
CASSISGSSSYEQYF
>TRBV7-9|TRBJ1-2
CASSRDGLNYGYTF